Given below is one TCR beta chain in context. A much larger clone lies a single base off, so this may be a read error. This sample was included in a study of shared clonotypes between healthy human individuals. Sequencing was performed with immunoSEQ multiplex PCR; in TCRdb, only in-frame clones are kept and a portion is missing. The sample comprises around 940,000 clones, approximately 80% of which are singletons, and nearly 1.5% rests with the top ten. Sequencing was carried out using memory CD4+ T cells sorted from blood. Noted subset: CD45RA-negative fraction. This receptor was identified in a man between 18 and 29 years old in good health.

The CDR3 sequence is CASSQQGNTEAFF. CDR3 DNA: TGTGCCAGCAGTCAACAGGGGAACACTGAAGCTTTCTTT. The rearrangement joins TRBV6-1 to TRBJ1-1, with D possibly being TRBD1 (6 bases). In germline, CDR1 is MNHNS, CDR2 SASEGT. Trimming removed 5 bases from V and 1 base from J, with 8 bases in between. The CDR3 has 13 residues.